Below, 2 T cell receptor beta chains from the same sample are listed, as sequenced in a study of blood T cell repertoires in COVID-19. The protocol was immunoSEQ multiplex PCR, while the TCRdb copy is restricted to in-frame clones and leaves out a portion. The profile shows approximately 260,000 clones, approximately 87% of them singletons. The sequenced sample consisted of peripheral blood. All receptors derive from a man aged 60 to 75 who had recovered from COVID-19.

The CDR3 DNA is TGTGCCAGCAGTCCCCAGGGGGCTCGAGCCAAAAACATTCAGTACTTC. This codes for CASSPQGARAKNIQYF. The J gene is TRBJ2-4, the V gene TRBV28; 8 bases are a match to TRBD1. Germline V CDR1 and CDR2: MDHEN, SYDVKM. The CDR3 loop spans 16 amino acids. Trimming took 5 bases from V and 0 from J; bases not matched to a gene: 6.

The rearrangement uses TRBV2 and TRBJ2-1, with 11 bases matching TRBD2. Per germline, CDR1 SNHLY and CDR2 FYNNEI. This CDR3 is built from 15 residues. J lost 1 base, V lost 4 bases, and 0 bases had no gene match. The CDR3 DNA reads TGTGCCAGCAGTGGACTAGCGGGGTCCTACAATGAGCAGTTCTTC. Protein product: CASSGLAGSYNEQFF.